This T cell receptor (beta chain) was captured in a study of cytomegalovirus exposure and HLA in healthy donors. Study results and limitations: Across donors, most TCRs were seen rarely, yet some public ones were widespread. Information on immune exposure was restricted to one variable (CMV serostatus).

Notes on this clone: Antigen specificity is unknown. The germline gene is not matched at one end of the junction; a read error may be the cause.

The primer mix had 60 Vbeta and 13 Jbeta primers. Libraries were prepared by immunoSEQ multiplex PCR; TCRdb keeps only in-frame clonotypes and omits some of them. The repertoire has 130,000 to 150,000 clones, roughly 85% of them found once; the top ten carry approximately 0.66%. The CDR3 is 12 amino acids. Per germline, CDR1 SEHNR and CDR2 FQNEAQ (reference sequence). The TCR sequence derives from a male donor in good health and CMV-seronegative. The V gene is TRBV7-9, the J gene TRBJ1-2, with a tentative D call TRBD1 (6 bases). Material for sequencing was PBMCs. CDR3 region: CSSIHRVYGYTF. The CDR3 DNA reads TGTTCCAGCATACACAGGGTCTATGGCTACACCTTC.